These 2 T cell receptor beta chains were sequenced from one sample in a study of identical twins. TCRdb reanalysed the 5' RACE reads using MiXCR and keeps one entry per CDR3 protein. This sample has 550,000 to 700,000 distinct CDR3 sequences, with nearly 10% found just once. These data were also filed under a second study, of yellow fever vaccine responses in identical twins.

Source material: PBMCs. Receptors were obtained from a woman younger than 30 in good health.

The chain has TRBV12-3 or TRBV12-4 and TRBJ1-5; D is unresolved. CDR3 length: 13 residues. The ends were cut back, 3 bases at V and 11 bases at J, with 14 bases in the middle. The CDR3: CASSFGPKLTQHF. The CDR3 bases are TGTGCCAGCAGTTTTGGGCCCAAGTTGACCCAGCATTTT.

This clonotype was found a few times. The chain joins TRBV5-1 to TRBJ2-3; 10 bases agree with TRBD1. Germline assignment: CDR1 SGHRS and CDR2 YFSETQ. V lost 0 bases, J lost 1 base, and 5 bases stayed unmatched. This CDR3 is 17 amino acids long. CDR3 bases: TGCGCCAGCAGCTTGGGGGACAGGGGTTTAGGCACAGATACGCAGTATTTT. It codes for CASSLGDRGLGTDTQYF.